This TCR beta chain was identified in a study of blood T cell repertoires in COVID-19. Across the whole study: Samples came from the United States, Italy and Spain, spanning acute and convalescent COVID-19. In each case, the material was cDNA or gDNA derived from T cells, B-cell-depleted T cells, or PBMCs.

Trimming shortened V by 2 bases and J by 10 bases, and 10 bases separated the two germline ends. This CDR3 contains 12 residues. Germline assignment: CDR1 SGHTA and CDR2 FQGNSA. This clone was found a few times. Per the authors' pipeline: How many nucleated cells were present was estimated from reference gene primer amplification. The assay was immunoSEQ multiplex PCR, and TCRdb's table has in-frame clones only and misses some. Clone size and V and J calls were adopted from that table, with D and trimming inferred from the DNA. The table lists about 160,000 clones, 76% of them singletons. The J gene is TRBJ2-3, the V gene TRBV7-2, with D possibly TRBD2 on 6 matching bases. The source material was peripheral blood. The receptor comes from a woman aged 80 or over with acute or convalescent COVID-19. The CDR3 protein is CASSLRGIAQYF. In nucleotides, the CDR3 is TGTGCCAGCAGCTTACGGGGGATAGCGCAGTATTTT. Variable domain in full (rest from reference TRBV7-2 and TRBJ2-3): GAGVSQSPSNKVTEKGKDVELRCDPISGHTALYWYRQSLGQGLEFLIYFQGNSAPDKSGLPSDRFSAERTGGSVSTLTIQRTQQEDSAVYLCASSLRGIAQYFGPGTRLTVL.